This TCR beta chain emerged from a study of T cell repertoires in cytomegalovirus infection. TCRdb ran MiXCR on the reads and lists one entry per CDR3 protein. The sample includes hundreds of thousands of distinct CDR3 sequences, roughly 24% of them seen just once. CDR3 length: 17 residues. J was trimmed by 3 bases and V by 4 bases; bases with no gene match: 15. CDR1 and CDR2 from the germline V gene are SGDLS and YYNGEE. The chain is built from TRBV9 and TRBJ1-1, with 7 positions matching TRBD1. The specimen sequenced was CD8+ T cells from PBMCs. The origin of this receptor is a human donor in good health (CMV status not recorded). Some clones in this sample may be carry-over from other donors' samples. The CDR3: CASSPVRDRREDTEAFF. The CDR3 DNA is TGTGCCAGCAGCCCCGTGCGGGACAGAAGAGAGGACACTGAAGCTTTCTTT.